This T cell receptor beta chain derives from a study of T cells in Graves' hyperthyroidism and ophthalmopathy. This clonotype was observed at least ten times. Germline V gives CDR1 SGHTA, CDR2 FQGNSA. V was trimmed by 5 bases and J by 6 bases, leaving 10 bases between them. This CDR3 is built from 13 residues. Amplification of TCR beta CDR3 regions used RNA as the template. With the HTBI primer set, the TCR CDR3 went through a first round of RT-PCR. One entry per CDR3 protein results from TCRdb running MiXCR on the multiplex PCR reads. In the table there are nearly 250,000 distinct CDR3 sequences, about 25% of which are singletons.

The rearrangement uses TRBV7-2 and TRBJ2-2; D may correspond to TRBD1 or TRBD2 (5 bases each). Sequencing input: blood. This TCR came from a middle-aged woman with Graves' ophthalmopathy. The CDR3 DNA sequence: TGTGCCAGCAGCCAGCAGGGACCCGGGGAGCTGTTTTTT. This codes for CASSQQGPGELFF.